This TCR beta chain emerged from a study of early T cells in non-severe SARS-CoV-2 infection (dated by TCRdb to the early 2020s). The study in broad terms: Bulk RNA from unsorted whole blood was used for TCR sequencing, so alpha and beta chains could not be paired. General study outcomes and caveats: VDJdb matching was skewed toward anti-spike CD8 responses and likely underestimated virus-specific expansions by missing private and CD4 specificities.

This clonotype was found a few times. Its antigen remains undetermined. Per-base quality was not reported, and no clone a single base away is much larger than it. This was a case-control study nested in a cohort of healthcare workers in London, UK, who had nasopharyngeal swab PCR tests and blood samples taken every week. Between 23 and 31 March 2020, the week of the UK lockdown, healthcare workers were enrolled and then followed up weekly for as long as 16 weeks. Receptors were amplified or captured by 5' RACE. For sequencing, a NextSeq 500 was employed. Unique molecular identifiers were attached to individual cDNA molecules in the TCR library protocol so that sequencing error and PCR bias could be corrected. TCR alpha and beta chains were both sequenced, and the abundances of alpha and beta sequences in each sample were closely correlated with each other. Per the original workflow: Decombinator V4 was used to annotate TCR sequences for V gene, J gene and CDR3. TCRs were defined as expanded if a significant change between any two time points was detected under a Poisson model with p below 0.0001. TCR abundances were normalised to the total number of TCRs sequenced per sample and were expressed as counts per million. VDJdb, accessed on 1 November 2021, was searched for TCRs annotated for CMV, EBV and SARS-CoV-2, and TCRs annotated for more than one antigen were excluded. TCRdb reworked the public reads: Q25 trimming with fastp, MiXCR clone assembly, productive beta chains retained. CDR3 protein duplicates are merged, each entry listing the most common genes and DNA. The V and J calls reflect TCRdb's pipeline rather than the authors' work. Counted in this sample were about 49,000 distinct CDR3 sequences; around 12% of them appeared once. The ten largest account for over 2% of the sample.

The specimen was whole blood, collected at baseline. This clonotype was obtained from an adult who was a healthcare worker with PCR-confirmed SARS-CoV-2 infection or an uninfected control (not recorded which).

The DNA reads as follows: TGTGCCAGCAGCCAAGGGGGGAATACTGAGCAGTTCTTC. The resulting protein is CASSQGGNTEQFF. The chain is assembled from TRBV7-6 and TRBJ2-1; the D gene is perhaps TRBD1 or TRBD2, as each covers 6 bases. The CDR3 contains 13 residues, cysteine and phenylalanine counted. Kept here is only the CDR3 DNA, which spans 39 bases and is read in frame from base 1. Based on the germline V gene, the CDR1 and CDR2 sequences are SGHVS and FNYEAQ. Trimming costs V 5 bases and J 9 bases, and their ends lie 14 bases apart.